These 12 T cell receptor beta chains came from one sample sequenced in a study of CD8+ T cells in alopecia areata. The treatment: oral pan-JAK inhibitor, 5-10 mg twice daily. RNA extraction and reverse transcription yielded cDNA as sequencing template. The protocol was immunoSEQ multiplex PCR, while the TCRdb copy is restricted to in-frame clones and leaves out a portion. This sample has about 120,000 clones; about 59% occur once, and the top ten carry 5.7%. The material was CD4+ T cells sorted from blood, obtained at week 4, from a patient treated with tofacitinib. The receptors were sampled from a human donor with alopecia areata.

To note about this clone: Other DNA sequences from this sample encode an identical CDR3 as well. The chain links TRBV29-1 to TRBJ2-5; TRBD1 matches 7 bases. Germline values: CDR1 SQVTM, CDR2 ANQGSEA. V shed 1 base and J 2 bases; nucleotides not matched to a gene: 1. The CDR3 extends over 13 amino acids. CDR3 loop: CSVEGRGQETQYF. CDR3 nucleotides: TGCAGCGTTGAAGGCAGGGGGCAAGAGACCCAGTACTTC. The whole variable domain, remainder taken from reference TRBV29-1 and TRBJ2-5, is SAVISQKPSRDICQRGTSLTIQCQVDSQVTMMFWYRQQPGQSLTLIATANQGSEATYESGFVIDKFPISRPNLTFSTLTVSNMSPEDSSIYLCSVEGRGQETQYFGPGTRLLVL.

The chain carries TRBV19 and TRBJ2-5; D tentatively fits TRBD1 or TRBD2 (5 bases each). V lost 11 bases and J 1 base, leaving 17 bases between the germline ends. Looked up from germline, CDR1 is LNHDA and CDR2 is SQIVND (reference sequence). This CDR3 is 14 amino acids long. The CDR3 DNA is TGTGCCTGTAACCAGGGACGGCCCCAAGAGACCCAGTACTTC. Translating it yields CACNQGRPQETQYF.

The CDR3 DNA reads TGTGCCTGGAGTGTCGTTGATGGTCAGCCCCAGCATTTT. Encoded protein: CAWSVVDGQPQHF. The rearrangement links TRBV30 to TRBJ1-5, with no clear D. The V gene lost 0 bases and the J gene lost 6 bases, with 9 bases spanning the gap. In germline, CDR1 is GTSNPN, CDR2 SVGIG (reference sequence). The CDR3 spans 13 residues.

The V gene is TRBV5-6, the J gene TRBJ2-5; D is possibly TRBD2 (5 bases). V dropped 0 bases and J dropped 1 base, with 7 bases sitting between them. The CDR3 is 14 amino acids. Germline V gene data show CDR1 as SGHDT and CDR2 as YYEEEE. The CDR3 protein is CASSLAGIQETQYF. The DNA of the CDR3 is TGTGCCAGCAGCTTGGCGGGGATCCAAGAGACCCAGTACTTC.

V and J are TRBV5-1 and TRBJ1-1; 10 nucleotides match TRBD1. Trimming took 4 bases from V and 1 from J; bases not matched to a gene: 7. The germline gives CDR1 SGHRS, CDR2 YFSETQ. This CDR3 is built from 16 residues. The CDR3 DNA follows: TGCGCCAGCAGCCGGAAAAGACAGGGGGCGAACACTGAAGCTTTCTTT. This encodes CASSRKRQGANTEAFF.

The chain uses TRBV19 and TRBJ1-2; 12 bases fit TRBD1. The V segment lost 7 bases and the J segment 4 bases; nucleotides outside the gene matches: 10. The germline V gene encodes CDR1 LNHDA and CDR2 SQIVND (reference sequence). This CDR3 spans 16 amino acids. The CDR3 protein is CASTRDRGPIGYGYTF. Written as DNA, the CDR3 is TGTGCCAGTACGCGGGACAGGGGGCCAATCGGCTATGGCTACACCTTC.

DNA for the CDR3: TGTGCCTGGAGTACGACACGGCGAAATCAGCCCCAGCATTTT. Protein product: CAWSTTRRNQPQHF. The chain recombines TRBV30 with TRBJ1-5; no definite D call. Trimming removed 2 bases at V and 4 bases at J, with 12 bases between. The CDR3 spans 14 residues. Germline-derived CDR1 and CDR2 are GTSNPN and SVGIG (reference sequence).

As for this clone: Other DNA sequences in this specimen translate into the identical CDR3. The chain employs TRBV30 and TRBJ2-2, with D unclear. CDR1 and CDR2 (germline): GTSNPN, SVGIG (reference sequence). CDR3 length: 11 residues. Trimming cost V 0 bases and J 8 bases, with 4 bases left between them. This CDR3 reads CAWSVGGELFF. The CDR3 DNA sequence: TGTGCCTGGAGTGTAGGTGGGGAGCTGTTTTTT.

The chain has TRBV18 and TRBJ2-1; 7 nucleotides line up with TRBD1. Germline-derived CDR1 and CDR2 are KGHSH and LQKENI. The CDR3 contains 16 residues. V shed 3 bases, J shed 0 bases, and the junction held 5 bases outside the gene matches. The CDR3: CASSPIRDSSYNEQFF. CDR3 nucleotides: TGTGCCAGCTCACCGATACGGGACAGCTCCTACAATGAGCAGTTCTTC.

CDR3 nucleotides: TGCAGCGTCGCCCCCACTAGCGGGGGGGCGGGTAGAAATGAGCAGTTCTTC. It is translated as CSVAPTSGGAGRNEQFF. This chain uses TRBV29-1 with TRBJ2-1; TRBD2 aligns across 13 bases. Trimming at V came to 6 bases and at J to 7 bases, leaving 15 bases not matched to a gene. Germline lookup yields CDR1 SQVTM and CDR2 ANQGSEA. CDR3 length: 17 residues.

The V call is TRBV23-1, the J call TRBJ2-1; no clear D gene. TRBV23-1 is an open reading frame, and its role is uncertain. CDR3 length: 19 amino acids. V was shortened by 0 bases and J by 4 bases, with 22 bases between the two germline ends. The CDR3 loop reads CASSQSFSRHPKGYNEQFF. The CDR3 bases are TGCGCCAGCAGTCAATCCTTTTCTAGACACCCAAAGGGTTACAATGAGCAGTTCTTC.

The chain couples TRBV25-1 to TRBJ1-2; D is unclear. The CDR3 runs 11 residues. Looked up from germline, CDR1 is MGHDK and CDR2 is SYGVNS. The V and J ends lost 3 bases and 8 bases respectively, with 7 bases between them. The CDR3 bases are TGTGCCAGCAGTGATTTTCGAGGCTACACCTTC. It encodes CASSDFRGYTF.